This T cell receptor (beta chain) was documented in a study of blood T cells in healthy people across ages. Whole-study findings and limits: Observed TCR beta diversity per million T cells went down as age went up. This fall followed a roughly linear course with age. TCR beta diversity tracked closely with naive T cell percentage.

Concerning this clonotype: Its antigen is as yet unknown.

Trimming took off 1 base at V and 3 bases at J, with 13 bases between the two ends. Germline assignment: CDR1 DFQATT and CDR2 SNEGSKA (reference sequence). This CDR3 has 14 amino acids. It was with a sample-barcoded 5' primer and a J-beta primer mix that a second PCR of about 6 to 11 cycles was run. Using its own MiXCR run on the 5' RACE reads, TCRdb lists one record per CDR3 protein. This table holds around 800,000 distinct CDR3 sequences, under 45% found once. Sequenced sample: blood. The chain uses TRBV20-1 and TRBJ2-7; the D gene is possibly TRBD2 (6 bases). The sequence derives from a man in his 60s in good health. The CDR3 loop reads CSARAGRKSYEQYF. CDR3 DNA sequence: TGCAGTGCTAGAGCGGGGAGGAAGAGCTACGAGCAGTACTTC.